What follows describes a single T cell receptor (beta chain). Only a few counts were recorded for this clonotype. Which antigen it targets is not known. Nothing much larger sits one base from this clone, and base qualities are not available. Germline trimming: 0 bases from V, 8 bases from J; junction bases outside gene matches: 5. Via the germline V gene, CDR1 is SGHRS and CDR2 YFSETQ. Counted from cysteine to phenylalanine, this CDR3 has 14 amino acids. Solely the CDR3 DNA is kept, with 42 bases framed from the first base. Stable Graves' hyperthyroidism was defined as no progression to ophthalmopathy during 18 months of follow-up. Hyperthyroidism patients were newly diagnosed, had a disease duration of under 2 months, and were aged 18 to 65 years. Patients with uncontrolled infections, other autoimmune diseases, pregnancy or lactation were excluded. Diagnoses were established on the basis of clinical symptoms, serum thyroxine and TRAb, thyroid ultrasound, and orbital computed tomography. Trizol reagent was used to extract total RNA, and RNA quality was then checked on an Agilent 2100 Bioanalyzer.

The source of the sample is a study of T cells in Graves' hyperthyroidism and ophthalmopathy (dated by TCRdb to about 2019). Notes on the research overall: To identify TCR V-J signatures that set the groups apart, the researchers used a discovery cohort of about a hundred patients, made up of 40 to 45 with Graves' ophthalmopathy and some 60 with stable Graves' hyperthyroidism. Whether ophthalmopathy could be predicted prospectively was tested in an independent validation cohort made up of roughly 20 hyperthyroidism patients plus 17 patients who later progressed to ophthalmopathy. For training and testing, the roughly 100 patients in the discovery cohort were randomly divided in a 7:3 ratio. In roughly six Graves' hyperthyroidism patients, the study also compared T-cell repertoires from thyroid tissue with T-cell repertoires from blood. Following sampling, methimazole starting at 30 mg daily was given to hyperthyroidism patients, and high-dose intravenous methylprednisolone was given to ophthalmopathy patients. The paper reports TCR Vbeta CDR3 sequencing of some 140 peripheral blood samples: over 40 ophthalmopathy, roughly 80 hyperthyroidism and 17 progressor patients. Results and caveats for the whole study, not just this receptor: Sample size was not statistically predetermined, and investigators were not blinded to group allocation. In validation, progression to ophthalmopathy was predicted by the model with 70.59% sensitivity and roughly 76% specificity, a median of roughly 6 months before onset. A 13 V-J signature model separated ophthalmopathy from stable hyperthyroidism, with around 91% sensitivity and roughly 81% specificity in cross-validation and 80%/75% in testing. Most expanded thyroid clonotypes (frequency above 0.001) were also detected in blood, suggesting blood repertoires may reflect thyroid immune responses.

Amplification of TCR beta CDR3 regions was carried out from RNA transcripts. A first-round RT-PCR of the TCR CDR3 used the HTBI primer set with the Qiagen OneStep RT-PCR kit. Libraries were constructed in a second round of multiplex PCR, after which size selection and purification were performed. Libraries were sequenced paired-end with 100 bp reads on an Illumina HiSeq2000. Per the source publication's procedure: SOAPnuke was used to process the raw data, throwing out any read that contained adapters or uncalled bases, had a mean Phred below 15, or lacked an exact constant-primer or identifier match. COPE v1.2.5 was used to merge high-quality paired reads, and clonotypes were defined as unique nucleotide sequences. MiTCR v1.1 was used to align clonotypes to the IMGT TRBV, TRBD and TRBJ reference segments. The analysis was restricted to V-J combinations with a frequency above 0.0001, which together covered roughly 99% of the repertoires. The TCS score was defined as F50 (clonal expansion) divided by E x V (chaos), with BLOSUM62-based TCRdist calculated between CDR3 peptides within each V-J. Welch's t-statistics and random forest reduced roughly 540 V-J features to about 13, which were used in a naive Bayes classifier (R e1071). TCRdb handled the public reads itself, with Q25 trimming in fastp and clone calling in MiXCR, and kept productive beta chains. Rows matching on CDR3 protein sequence are summarized as one entry with the most common DNA and genes. The V and J calls, along with clone size, are taken from TCRdb and not from the paper's own processing. The sample table contains hundreds of thousands of distinct CDR3 sequences; only one count was recorded for 35% to 55% of them. Nearly 8.5% of the sample rests with the top ten.

This sequence was found in a woman aged 18-35 years with Graves' hyperthyroidism. Donor details come from another sample of the same person, matched by shared clones. Here the chain combines TRBV5-1 and TRBJ1-2, with 9 junctional bases fitting TRBD1. Sequencing input: peripheral blood or thyroid tissue (not recorded which). The CDR3 region has the sequence CASSLAGTGKGYTF. The base sequence is TGCGCCAGCAGCTTGGCGGGGACAGGGAAAGGCTACACCTTC.